These 9 T cell receptor beta chains came from one sample sequenced in a study of spatial heterogeneity in lung cancer. Each CDR3 protein gets one entry after TCRdb re-called the 5' RACE reads with MiXCR. The table lists around 19,000 distinct CDR3 sequences, over 15% of them singletons. Time point given: sample taken at primary tumor resection. Material for sequencing was whole RNA from tumor, nontumor lung or frozen PBMC, left unsorted. This sample comprised PBMCs, obtained at surgery. The receptor source for this set is a male donor with early-stage non-small cell lung cancer.

This clonotype turned up a few times. The J gene is TRBJ2-1, the V gene TRBV20-1; 7 nucleotides match TRBD1. Germline loops: CDR1 DFQATT, CDR2 SNEGSKA (reference sequence). The CDR3 has 15 amino acids. V lost 3 bases and J lost 5; bases outside the gene matches: 10. CDR3 region: CSASRARDRHNEQFF. The CDR3 DNA follows: TGCAGTGCTAGCCGAGCCCGGGACAGACACAATGAGCAGTTCTTC.

This clonotype occurred many times. This chain joins TRBV30 and TRBJ1-5; D may be TRBD1 (5 bases). The ends were cut back, 1 base at V and 0 bases at J, with 19 bases in the middle. The CDR3 consists of 18 residues. Germline CDR1 is GTSNPN and CDR2 is SVGIG (reference sequence). The CDR3 DNA reads as TGTGCCTGGAGTGGCCCTGGAGGGGAATCTACTAGCAATCAGCCCCAGCATTTT. Its translation is CAWSGPGGESTSNQPQHF.

The DNA of the CDR3 is TGTGCCAGCAGCCAAGTTGGCCTAGCGGCGAACACCGGGGAGCTGTTTTTT. This sequence encodes CASSQVGLAANTGELFF. The chain joins TRBV3-1 to TRBJ2-2; 7 bases line up with TRBD2. This CDR3 has 17 amino acids. After removal of 1 base from V and 0 bases from J, the junction contained 5 bases not matched to a gene. The germline V gene has CDR1 LGHDT and CDR2 YNNKEL (reference sequence).

This clonotype was detected ten times or more. V is TRBV7-6 and J is TRBJ2-2; possible D gene TRBD2, 6 bases. Trimming took 5 bases from V and 0 from J, leaving 7 bases between them. This CDR3 is 14 amino acids long. Germline values: CDR1 SGHVS, CDR2 FNYEAQ. The CDR3 sequence: CASSAGPNTGELFF. Here the CDR3 DNA reads TGTGCCAGCAGCGCGGGACCGAACACCGGGGAGCTGTTTTTT.

This clonotype was seen ten or more times. This chain joins TRBV13 and TRBJ2-5; the D gene is possibly TRBD1 (6 bases). V lost 4 bases to trimming and J lost 4 bases, with 13 bases between them. CDR3 length: 14 amino acids. Germline V gene lookup returns CDR1 PRHDT and CDR2 FYEKMQ (reference sequence). The CDR3 loop is CASSSLRGGETQYF. The DNA for the CDR3 is TGTGCCAGCAGCTCACTCCGAGGGGGAGAGACCCAGTACTTC.

In this sample, this clonotype turned up many times. The J gene is TRBJ1-5, the V gene TRBV18; 10 bases align to TRBD1. The V gene's germline CDR1 is KGHSH and CDR2 LQKENI. V dropped 3 bases and J dropped 5; count of bases not matched to a gene: 4. This CDR3 has 15 amino acids. In DNA form, the CDR3 reads TGTGCCAGCTCACCGGGACAGGGGATGGATCAGCCCCAGCATTTT. Translated, it gives CASSPGQGMDQPQHF.

This clonotype was detected ten times or more. The chain joins TRBV20-1 to TRBJ2-1; TRBD2 matches at 8 bases. Germline trimming cut 5 bases from V and 0 bases from J; bases unmatched to any gene: 12. CDR3 size: 17 residues. CDR1 is DFQATT and CDR2 is SNEGSKA in the germline V gene (reference sequence). CDR3 residues: CSALASGGRSSYNEQFF. The CDR3 nucleotides are TGCAGTGCTCTGGCCAGCGGGGGCCGAAGCTCCTACAATGAGCAGTTCTTC.

This clonotype is judged medium-sized (0.01 to 0.1%). This sequence joins TRBV29-1 and TRBJ2-3; D might be TRBD1 (6 bases). The V gene's germline CDR1 is SQVTM and CDR2 ANQGSEA. The CDR3 is 17 amino acids. The CDR3 coding sequence is TGCAGACCCCCGCAGGGGAGTTGGTTGTTCGGCACAGATACGCAGTATTTT. It yields the protein CRPPQGSWLFGTDTQYF.

The chain is built from TRBV27 and TRBJ1-2, with D possibly being TRBD1 (5 bases). CDR1 and CDR2 (germline): MNHEY, SMNVEV (reference sequence). The V and J ends lost 2 bases and 8 bases respectively, with 12 bases between them. The CDR3 spans 13 residues. This CDR3 is CASSLRDRAGYTF. The CDR3 nucleotides are TGTGCCAGCAGTTTACGTGACAGAGCGGGCTACACCTTC.